What follows describes a single TCR beta chain. This entry comes from a study of CD8 T cells in Susac syndrome. The CDR3 extends over 16 amino acids. Unmatched junction bases numbered 11, after V lost 6 bases and J lost 6 bases. Germline CDR1 reads MDHEN; CDR2 reads SYDVKM. Reverse transcription of 0.5 to 1 ug RNA was carried out with random hexamers. A multiplex approach, immunoSEQ multiplex PCR, amplified TCR beta CDR3 across 54 Vbeta and 13 Jbeta. TCRdb reanalysed the immunoSEQ multiplex PCR reads using MiXCR and keeps one entry per CDR3 protein. This sample yields around 300,000 distinct CDR3 sequences, of which 92% are seen a single time; about 0.07% belongs to the top ten. Sequencing of TCR beta was performed on blood CD8+ T cells and on blood CD4+ T cells.

The sequenced sample consisted of CD4+ T cells from PBMCs. The genes are TRBV28 and TRBJ2-4; 10 bases agree with TRBD2. This sequence originates from a human donor with multiple sclerosis. The CDR3 DNA follows: TGTGCCAGCAGGAGCAGCGGGAGGGGGGATGGAAACATTCAGTACTTC. Encoded protein: CASRSSGRGDGNIQYF. Drawing the rest from reference TRBV28 and TRBJ2-4, the complete variable domain is DVKVTQSSRYLVKRTGEKVFLECVQDMDHENMFWYRQDPGLGLRLIYFSYDVKMKEKGDIPEGYSVSREKKERFSLILESASTNQTSMYLCASRSSGRGDGNIQYFGAGTRLSVL.